This T cell receptor beta chain was recovered during a study of blood T cell repertoires in COVID-19. Produced via immunoSEQ multiplex PCR; TCRdb's table is partial and in-frame only. The repertoire includes around 150,000 clones, 76% of them detected once, and 4.2% sits in the top ten. With 5 bases clipped from V and 0 bases from J, the junction kept 8 bases outside the gene matches. Germline V gene lookup returns CDR1 MDHEN and CDR2 SYDVKM. The CDR3 totals 18 residues. The sequencing sample was made of peripheral blood. The chain couples TRBV28 to TRBJ2-6, with TRBD1 matching 9 bases. This TCR derives from a man aged 60-69 years with acute or convalescent COVID-19. Here the CDR3 DNA reads TGTGCCAGCAGTCTTTTTGGGACAGGGATCTCTGGGGCCAACGTCCTGACTTTC. Translating gives CASSLFGTGISGANVLTF.